This T cell receptor (beta chain) is from a study of cytomegalovirus exposure and HLA in healthy donors. At the level of the study: The 95 to 150 validation repertoires and the 666 first-cohort repertoires shared a platform, a later analysis reported. General observations from the study: The CMV antigen specificity of a few CMV-associated chains was confirmed through in vitro analysis.

Details on this clone: Its antigen is as yet unknown.

The CDR3 contains 12 residues. From germline, CDR1 is ENHRY and CDR2 SYGVKD. Trimming stripped 10 bases from V and 5 bases from J, with 14 bases between. Only in-frame clones appear in the TCRdb table, and some are missing; sequencing was by immunoSEQ multiplex PCR. Here the sample spans approximately 140,000 clones, around 90% being singletons. The gene calls are TRBV10-3 and TRBJ2-5; maybe TRBD1 (6 bases). This receptor was taken from a man aged 18-30 years in good health and CMV-seropositive. Sequencing was performed on PBMCs. CDR3 sequence reads: CATNRDRETQYF. As DNA, the CDR3 is TGTGCCACTAACAGGGACCGGGAGACCCAGTACTTC.